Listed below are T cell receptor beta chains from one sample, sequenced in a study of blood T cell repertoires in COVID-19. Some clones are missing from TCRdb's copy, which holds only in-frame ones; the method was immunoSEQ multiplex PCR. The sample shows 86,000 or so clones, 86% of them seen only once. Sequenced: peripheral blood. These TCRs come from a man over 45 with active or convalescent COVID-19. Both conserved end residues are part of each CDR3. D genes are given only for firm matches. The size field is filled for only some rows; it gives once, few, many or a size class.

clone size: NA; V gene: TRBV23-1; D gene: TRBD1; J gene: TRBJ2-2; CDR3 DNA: TGCGCCAGCAGTCAATCGACAGGGGGCAACACCGGGGAGCTGTTTTTT; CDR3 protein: CASSQSTGGNTGELFF
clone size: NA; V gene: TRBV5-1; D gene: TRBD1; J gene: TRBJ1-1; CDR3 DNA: TGCGCCAGCAGCTATGACAGGGGCTTCACTGAAGCTTTCTTT; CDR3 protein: CASSYDRGFTEAFF
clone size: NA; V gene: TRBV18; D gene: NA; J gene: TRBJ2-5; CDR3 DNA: TGTGCCAGCTCCCCTGGACTGAGTCTTGAAGAGACCCAGTACTTC; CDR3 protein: CASSPGLSLEETQYF
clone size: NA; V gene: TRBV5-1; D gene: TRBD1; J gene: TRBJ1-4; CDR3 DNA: TGCGCCAGCAGCTTGGCCCCGCAGGGGGCGGGTGAAAAACTGTTTTTT; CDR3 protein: CASSLAPQGAGEKLFF
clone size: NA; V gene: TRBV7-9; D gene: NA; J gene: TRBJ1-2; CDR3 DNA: TGTGCCAGCAGCCCCGCAGGCGGGCAGGGGTATGGCTACACCTTC; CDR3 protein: CASSPAGGQGYGYTF
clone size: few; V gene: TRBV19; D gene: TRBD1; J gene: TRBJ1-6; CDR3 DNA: TGTGCCAGTAGTACCGGACAGGGGATCTCCTATAATTCACCCCTCCACTTT; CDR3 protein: CASSTGQGISYNSPLHF
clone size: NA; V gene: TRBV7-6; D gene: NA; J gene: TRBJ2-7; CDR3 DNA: TGTGCCAGCAGCCCACAGGGACCCCCCTACGAGCAGTACTTC; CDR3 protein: CASSPQGPPYEQYF
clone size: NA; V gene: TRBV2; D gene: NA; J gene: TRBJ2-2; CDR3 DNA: TGTGCCAGCAGTGGCCAGACACCAAACACCGGGGAGCTGTTTTTT; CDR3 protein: CASSGQTPNTGELFF
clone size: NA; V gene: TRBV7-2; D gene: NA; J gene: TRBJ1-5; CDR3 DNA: TGTGCCAGCAGCTTAGTGGGTCGGGGTCAGCCCCAGCATTTT; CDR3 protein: CASSLVGRGQPQHF
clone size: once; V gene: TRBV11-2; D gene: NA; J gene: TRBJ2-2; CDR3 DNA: TGTGCCAGCAGCTTCCGGGACATAAACACCGGGGAGCTGTTTTTT; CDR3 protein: CASSFRDINTGELFF
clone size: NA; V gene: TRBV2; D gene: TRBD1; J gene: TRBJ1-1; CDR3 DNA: TGTGCCAGCAGTGGACAGGGAACGAACACTGAAGCTTTCTTT; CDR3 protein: CASSGQGTNTEAFF
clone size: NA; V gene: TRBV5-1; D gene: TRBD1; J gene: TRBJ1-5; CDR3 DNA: TGCGCCAGCAGCTTCGGGCAGGGGGATCAGCCCCAGCATTTT; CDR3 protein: CASSFGQGDQPQHF
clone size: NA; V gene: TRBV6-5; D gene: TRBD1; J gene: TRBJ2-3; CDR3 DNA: TGTGCCAGCAGCTCCTGGGACAGGGGAGATACGCAGTATTTT; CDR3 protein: CASSSWDRGDTQYF
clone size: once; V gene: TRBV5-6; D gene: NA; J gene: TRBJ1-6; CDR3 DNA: TGTGCCAGCAGCAGAGGAGGCTCCTATAATTCACCCCTCCACTTT; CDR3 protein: CASSRGGSYNSPLHF
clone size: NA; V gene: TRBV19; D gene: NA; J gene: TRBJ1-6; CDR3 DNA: TGTGCCAGTAGTATATATGGGGACTATTCACCCCTCCACTTT; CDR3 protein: CASSIYGDYSPLHF
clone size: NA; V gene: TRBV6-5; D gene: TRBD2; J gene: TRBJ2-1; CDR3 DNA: TGTGCCAGCAGTCCGCGGGGGGCGGAGCAGTTCTTC; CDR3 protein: CASSPRGAEQFF
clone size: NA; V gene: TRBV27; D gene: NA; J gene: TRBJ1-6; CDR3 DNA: TGTGCCAGCAGCATCACCTATAATTCACCCCTCCACTTT; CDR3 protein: CASSITYNSPLHF
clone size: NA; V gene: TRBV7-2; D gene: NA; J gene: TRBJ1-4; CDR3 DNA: TGTGCCAGCAGGTACCGGGACATCTTAAATGAAAAACTGTTTTTT; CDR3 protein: CASRYRDILNEKLFF
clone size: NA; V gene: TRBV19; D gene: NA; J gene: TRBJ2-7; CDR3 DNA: TGTGCCAGTGGTCAGGGGCACTCCTACGAGCAGTACTTC; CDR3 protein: CASGQGHSYEQYF
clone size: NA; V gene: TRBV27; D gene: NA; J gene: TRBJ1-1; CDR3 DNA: TGTGCCAGCAGTTATCGTGGGGGGGGTAATGAAGCTTTCTTT; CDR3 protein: CASSYRGGGNEAFF
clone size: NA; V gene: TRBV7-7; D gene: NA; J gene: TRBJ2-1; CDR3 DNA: TGTGCCAGCAGCGTACAGGATTACAATGAGCAGTTCTTC; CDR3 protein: CASSVQDYNEQFF
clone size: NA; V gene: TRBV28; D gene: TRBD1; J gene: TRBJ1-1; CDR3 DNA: TGTGCCAGCAGTTCGGCAGGGGGTGCGAACACTGAAGCTTTCTTT; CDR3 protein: CASSSAGGANTEAFF
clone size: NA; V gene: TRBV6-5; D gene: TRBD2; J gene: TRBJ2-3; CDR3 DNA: TGTGCCAGCAGTTGGACTAGCGGGGGCACAGATACGCAGTATTTT; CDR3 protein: CASSWTSGGTDTQYF
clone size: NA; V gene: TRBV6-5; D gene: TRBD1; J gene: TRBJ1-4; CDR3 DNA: TGTGCCAGCAGTACCACAGGGGGCACTAATGAAAAACTGTTTTTT; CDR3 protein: CASSTTGGTNEKLFF
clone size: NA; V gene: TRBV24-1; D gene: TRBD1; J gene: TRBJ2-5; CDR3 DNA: TGTGCCACCGGACAGGGGGCTCGAGAGACCCAGTACTTC; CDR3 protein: CATGQGARETQYF
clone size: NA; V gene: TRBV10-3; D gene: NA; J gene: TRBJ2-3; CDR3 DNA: TGTGCCATCAGTGGAAGGGGCACCGCAGGGGGCACAGATACGCAGTATTTT; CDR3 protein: CAISGRGTAGGTDTQYF
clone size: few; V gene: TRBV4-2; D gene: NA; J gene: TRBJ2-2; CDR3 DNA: TGTGCCAGCAGCCAAGATATTGGAGGAACCGGGGAGCTGTTTTTT; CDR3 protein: CASSQDIGGTGELFF
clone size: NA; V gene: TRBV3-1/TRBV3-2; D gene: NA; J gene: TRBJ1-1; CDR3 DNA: TGTGCCAGCACCCAGGGAGGGGGCACTGAAGCTTTCTTT; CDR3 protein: CASTQGGGTEAFF
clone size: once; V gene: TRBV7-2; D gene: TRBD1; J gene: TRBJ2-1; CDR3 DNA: TGTGCCAGCAGCAAGGACAGGGATGAGCAGTTCTTC; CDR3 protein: CASSKDRDEQFF
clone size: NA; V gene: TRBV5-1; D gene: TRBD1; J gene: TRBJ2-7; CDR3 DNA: TGCGCCAGCAGCTTGGACGGACAGGGGTACGAGCAGTACTTC; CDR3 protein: CASSLDGQGYEQYF
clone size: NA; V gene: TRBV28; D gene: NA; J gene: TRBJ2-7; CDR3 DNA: TGTGCCAGCAGTTCCCAGACCCGGGACAACTACGAGCAGTACTTC; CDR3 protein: CASSSQTRDNYEQYF
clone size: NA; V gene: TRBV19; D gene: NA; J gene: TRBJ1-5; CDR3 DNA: TGTGCCAGTAGTATTCCGCAGTTTTATAGCAATCAGCCCCAGCATTTT; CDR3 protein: CASSIPQFYSNQPQHF
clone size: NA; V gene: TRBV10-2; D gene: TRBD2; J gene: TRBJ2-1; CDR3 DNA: TGCGCCAGCAGTGAGGGACTAGCGGGGGGCTCCTACAATGAGCAGTTCTTC; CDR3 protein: CASSEGLAGGSYNEQFF
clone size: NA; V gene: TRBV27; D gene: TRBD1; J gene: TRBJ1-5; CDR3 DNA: TGTGCCAGCAGTGCATCGGACCCAAAGAGGGGGCTATATAGCAATCAGCCCCAGCATTTT; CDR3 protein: CASSASDPKRGLYSNQPQHF
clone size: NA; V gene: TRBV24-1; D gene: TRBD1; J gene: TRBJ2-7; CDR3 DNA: TGTGCCACCAGTGATTCCGGGACAGGGGCTTACGAGCAGTACTTC; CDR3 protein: CATSDSGTGAYEQYF
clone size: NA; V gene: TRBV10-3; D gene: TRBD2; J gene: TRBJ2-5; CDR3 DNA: TGTGCCATCAGTGAAGGGACCGGGGGGAATGGGGAGACCCAGTACTTC; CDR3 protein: CAISEGTGGNGETQYF
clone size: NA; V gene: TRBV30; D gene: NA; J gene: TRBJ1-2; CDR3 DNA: TGTGCCCTACAGACCAACTATGGCTACACCTTC; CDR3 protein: CALQTNYGYTF
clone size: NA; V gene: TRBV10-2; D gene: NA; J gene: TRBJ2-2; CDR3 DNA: TGCGCCAGCCAAAGCACCCCCGGGGAGCTGTTTTTT; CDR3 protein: CASQSTPGELFF
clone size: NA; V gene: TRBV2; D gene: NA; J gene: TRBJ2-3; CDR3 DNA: TGTGCCAGCAGTGAAACAACAGATACGCAGTATTTT; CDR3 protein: CASSETTDTQYF
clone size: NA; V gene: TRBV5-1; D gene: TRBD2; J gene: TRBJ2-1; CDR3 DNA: TGCGCCAGCAGCTCCTTTGGGGGGGCCTACAATGAGCAGTTCTTC; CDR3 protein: CASSSFGGAYNEQFF
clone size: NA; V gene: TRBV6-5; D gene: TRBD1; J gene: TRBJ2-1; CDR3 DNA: TGTGCCAGCAGTTACTCGGGGACAGACTACAATGAGCAGTTCTTC; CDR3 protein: CASSYSGTDYNEQFF
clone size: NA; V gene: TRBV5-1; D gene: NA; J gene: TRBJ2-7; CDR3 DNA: TGCGCCAGCAGTTTTGATACAGGGAAGGACTACGAGCAGTACTTC; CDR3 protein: CASSFDTGKDYEQYF
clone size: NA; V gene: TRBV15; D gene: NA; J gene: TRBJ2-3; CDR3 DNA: TGTGCCACCGGGTCGGGACACAACACAGATACGCAGTATTTT; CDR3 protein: CATGSGHNTDTQYF
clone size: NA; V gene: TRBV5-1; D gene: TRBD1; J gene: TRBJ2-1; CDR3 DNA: TGCGCCAGCAGCTTGGAACAGGGGGCGCAGCAGTTCTTC; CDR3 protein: CASSLEQGAQQFF
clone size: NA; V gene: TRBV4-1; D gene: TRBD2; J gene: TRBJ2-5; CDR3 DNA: TGCGCCAGCAGCCCCGGACTAGCGGGGGGGCGAGAGACCCAGTACTTC; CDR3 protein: CASSPGLAGGRETQYF
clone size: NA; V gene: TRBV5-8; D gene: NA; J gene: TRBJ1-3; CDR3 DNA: TGTGCCAGCAGCCCGAGGGGAGGTTTATTCTCTGGAAACACCATATATTTT; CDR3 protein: CASSPRGGLFSGNTIYF
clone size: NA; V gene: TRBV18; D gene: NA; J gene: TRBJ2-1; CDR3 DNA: TGTGCCAGCTCACCGACGAGGGGGTCCGAGAGTGAGCAGTTCTTC; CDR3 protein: CASSPTRGSESEQFF